The 10 T cell receptor beta chains below were found in one sample sequenced in a study of blood T cell repertoires in COVID-19. Method: immunoSEQ multiplex PCR; TCRdb's copy keeps in-frame clones and lacks some. The sample lists tens of thousands of clones, around 76% occurring once. The sequenced sample was peripheral blood. Receptor source: a human donor in a cohort sampled during active COVID-19.

The chain carries TRBV5-6 and TRBJ1-6, with D tentatively TRBD1 (6 bases). The CDR3 totals 19 residues. Germline CDR1 SGHDT, CDR2 YYEEEE. The V and J ends lost 0 bases and 0 bases respectively, with 16 bases between them. CDR3 coding DNA: TGTGCCAGCAGCTTGGGAGGGACAAGTGGTAGCTCCTATAATTCACCCCTCCACTTT. This translates into CASSLGGTSGSSYNSPLHF.

This rearrangement joins TRBV2 to TRBJ1-2; D possibly corresponds to TRBD1 (6 bases). This CDR3 has 13 residues. The germline V gene has CDR1 SNHLY and CDR2 FYNNEI. The germline V and J ends were trimmed by 1 base and 8 bases, with 11 bases remaining between them. Written as DNA, the CDR3 is TGTGCCAGCAGTGAAGAGGGGGAAGGCGGCTACACCTTC. Its protein is CASSEEGEGGYTF.

The chain couples TRBV2 to TRBJ1-1; no reliable D call. The CDR3 is made up of 17 amino acids. Trimming removed 6 bases at V and 1 base at J, with 21 bases between. Germline V gives CDR1 SNHLY, CDR2 FYNNEI. DNA of the CDR3: TGTGCCAGCAGCTCCCCCATCGACATCCAGACGAACACTGAAGCTTTCTTT. This encodes CASSSPIDIQTNTEAFF.

The chain has TRBV5-6 and TRBJ1-1; possibly TRBD1 for D (5 bases). V shed 0 bases and J shed 0 bases, with 6 bases lying between them. Per the germline V gene, CDR1 is SGHDT and CDR2 is YYEEEE. The CDR3 length is 14 residues. This chain's CDR3 is CASSLVRVNTEAFF. CDR3 nucleotide sequence: TGTGCCAGCAGCTTGGTCAGGGTGAACACTGAAGCTTTCTTT. Using reference TRBV5-6 and TRBJ1-1 for the parts outside the CDR3, the full variable domain is DAGVTQSPTHLIKTRGQQVTLRCSPKSGHDTVSWYQQALGQGPQFIFQYYEEEERQRGNFPDRFSGHQFPNYSSELNVNALLLGDSALYLCASSLVRVNTEAFFGQGTRLTVV.

The chain carries TRBV19 and TRBJ1-1; TRBD1 might be the D (5 bases). CDR3 length: 13 residues. V lost 6 bases to trimming and J lost 3 bases, with 11 bases between them. Germline V gene lookup returns CDR1 LNHDA and CDR2 SQIVND (reference sequence). CDR3 DNA sequence: TGTGCCAGTAGCGCAGGGCCGGACACTGAAGCTTTCTTT. Translated: CASSAGPDTEAFF.

Note on this clone: One end of the junction varies from germline; a read error may be responsible. The rearrangement joins TRBV6-1 to TRBJ1-2; 12 bases fit TRBD1. The CDR3 has 15 residues. Per the germline V gene, CDR1 is MNHNS and CDR2 is SASEGT. In DNA, the CDR3 is TGTGCCAGCAGGGAAGGGACAGGGGGCTACTATGGCTACACCTTC. The encoded protein is CASREGTGGYYGYTF.

The chain has TRBV2 and TRBJ2-3; D is perhaps TRBD2 (5 bases). The CDR3 has 13 residues. Trimming stripped 4 bases from V and 5 bases from J, with 10 bases between. From germline, CDR1 is SNHLY and CDR2 FYNNEI. The CDR3 loop is CASSGGRGDTQYF. The CDR3 DNA reads as TGTGCCAGCAGTGGAGGGAGAGGAGATACGCAGTATTTT.

This chain uses TRBV6-5 with TRBJ2-1; 7 bases agree with TRBD2. The CDR3 covers 14 residues. Germline loops: CDR1 MNHEY, CDR2 SVGAGI. The V and J ends lost 6 bases and 5 bases, in that order; junction bases with no gene match: 7. Here the CDR3 DNA reads TGTGCCAGCAGGAGGCGGGGGAGCGACAATGAGCAGTTCTTC. This gives the protein CASRRRGSDNEQFF.

This clone was found once. This chain joins TRBV7-9 and TRBJ1-6; no clear D. This CDR3 has 15 amino acids. V was clipped by 2 bases and J by 10 bases, with 15 bases between them. The germline CDR1 and CDR2 sequences are SEHNR and FQNEAQ (reference sequence). CDR3 protein: CASSLFFGSSSPLHF. CDR3 bases: TGTGCCAGCAGCTTATTTTTTGGGAGTAGCTCACCCCTCCACTTT.

The rearrangement joins TRBV7-9 to TRBJ2-7; 9 bases fit TRBD1. CDR3 length: 15 amino acids. J lost 7 bases, V lost 5 bases, and 12 bases had no gene match. From germline, CDR1 is SEHNR and CDR2 FQNEAQ (reference sequence). This CDR3 is CASSPAGQGSEEQYF. The CDR3 DNA sequence: TGTGCCAGCAGCCCGGCGGGACAGGGCTCGGAAGAGCAGTACTTC.